This entry features one T cell receptor (beta chain) sequence. Clones were sequenced by immunoSEQ multiplex PCR, and TCRdb holds only the in-frame ones, with some missing. There are roughly 150,000 clones in the sample; 84% occur only once, and around 7.1% lies in the top ten. For recovered donors of Cohort 3, there were two negative PCRs, clearance, or symptom resolution. Germline-derived CDR1 and CDR2 are SGHRS and YFSETQ. Deletions cut 3 bases from V and 8 bases from J, with 20 bases between. The CDR3 length is 15 residues. These data come from a study of blood T cell repertoires in COVID-19. The material sequenced was PBMCs or T cells enriched from blood (not recorded which). This chain joins TRBV5-1 and TRBJ1-1; TRBD1 is a possible D gene (5 bases). This TCR was sampled from a man aged 45-65 years who had recovered from COVID-19. DNA of the CDR3: TGCGCCAGCAGCTATCTTCAGGGAAATTTATTAGAAGCTTTCTTT. This codes for CASSYLQGNLLEAFF.